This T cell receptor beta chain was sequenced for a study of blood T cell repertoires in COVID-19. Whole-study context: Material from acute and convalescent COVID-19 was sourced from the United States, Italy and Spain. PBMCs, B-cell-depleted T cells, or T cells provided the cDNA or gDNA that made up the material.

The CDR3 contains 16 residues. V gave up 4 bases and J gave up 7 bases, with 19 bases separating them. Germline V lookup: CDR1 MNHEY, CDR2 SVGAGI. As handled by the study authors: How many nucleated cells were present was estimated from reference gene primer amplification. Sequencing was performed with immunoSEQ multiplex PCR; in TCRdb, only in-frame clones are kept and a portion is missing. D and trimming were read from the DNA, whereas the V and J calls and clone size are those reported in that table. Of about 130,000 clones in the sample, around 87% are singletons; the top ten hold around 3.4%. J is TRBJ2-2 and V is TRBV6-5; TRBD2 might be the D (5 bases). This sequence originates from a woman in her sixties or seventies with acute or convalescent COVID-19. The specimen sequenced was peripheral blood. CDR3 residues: CASSLVDSPLGGELFF. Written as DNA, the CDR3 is TGTGCCAGCAGTTTGGTGGACTCTCCTTTAGGCGGGGAGCTGTTTTTT.